The clone carrying this T cell receptor beta chain was seen a single time. What it binds is unknown. Germline V gene sequence: CDR1 MNHNS, CDR2 SASEGT. This CDR3 is built from 12 residues. The V gene end was trimmed by 6 bases and the J gene end by 3 bases; junction bases not matched to a gene: 2. This entry belongs to a study of OX40 agonist ivuxolimab in advanced cancers. In the study overall: People in dose escalation had one of these cancers: hepatocellular carcinoma, melanoma, renal cell or head and neck cancer. Study outcomes and limitations: At 0.1-3.0 mg/kg, partial responders had clonal expansion among the lowest observed. No determination was made of the antigen specificity of the expanded peripheral T cells.

Measured with immunoSEQ multiplex PCR; TCRdb has only the in-frame clones, and not every one. The profile shows roughly 50,000 clones, about 90% of them singletons. This chain connects TRBV6-1 to TRBJ2-7, with 7 positions matching TRBD1. This clonotype was obtained from an adult with an advanced solid tumor such as melanoma, head and neck, liver or kidney cancer. The sequenced sample was CD4+ or CD8+ T cells sorted from blood, obtained in a trial of the OX40 agonist ivuxolimab. The CDR3 sequence: CASRGTVYEQYF. CDR3 coding DNA: TGTGCCAGCAGAGGGACAGTCTACGAGCAGTACTTC.